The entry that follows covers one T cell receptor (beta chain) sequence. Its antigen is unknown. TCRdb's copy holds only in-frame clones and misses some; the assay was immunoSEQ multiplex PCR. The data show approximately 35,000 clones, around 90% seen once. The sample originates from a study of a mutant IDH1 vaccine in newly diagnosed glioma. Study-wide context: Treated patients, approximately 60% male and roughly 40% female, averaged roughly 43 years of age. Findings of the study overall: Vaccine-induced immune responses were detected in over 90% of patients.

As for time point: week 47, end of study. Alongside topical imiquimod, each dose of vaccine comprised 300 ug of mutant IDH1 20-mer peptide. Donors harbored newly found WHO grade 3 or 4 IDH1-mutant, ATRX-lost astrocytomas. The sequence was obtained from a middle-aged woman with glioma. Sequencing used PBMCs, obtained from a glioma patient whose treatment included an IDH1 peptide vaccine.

CDR3 nucleotides: TGTGCCAGCAGTGTGCAGGCCCCCGATAGGTACTTC. It codes for CASSVQAPDRYF. The rearrangement links TRBV2 to TRBJ2-7; D unclear. Trimming took off 4 bases at V and 12 bases at J, with 16 bases between the two ends. CDR1 SNHLY and CDR2 FYNNEI come from the germline V gene. The CDR3 runs 12 residues.